This record covers a single TCR beta chain. Antigen: not known. Naive CD8 cells lacked CD45RO, underwent positive selection for CCR7 and left out terminally differentiated effector memory CD45RA+ cells. This sample is part of a study of shared clonotypes between healthy human individuals. General study findings and limits: Clonotypes shared by all four donors outscored non-shared clonotypes in generation probability. Estimated richness values were generally larger in naive subsets than in memory subsets.

Splitting of each subset's genomic DNA was done evenly across several immunoSEQ plates. Clones were read by immunoSEQ multiplex PCR, and TCRdb kept only the in-frame ones, dropping some. The sample yields some 1,900,000 clones, just under 95% seen once. The V gene end was trimmed by 1 base and the J gene end by 2 bases; junction bases not matched to a gene: 5. This CDR3 contains 15 residues. Germline CDR1 reads MGHRA; CDR2 reads YSYEKL. The source is a man younger than 35 in good health. The chain couples TRBV4-1 to TRBJ2-7; 7 nucleotides agree with TRBD2. Sequencing was performed on naive CD8+ T cells sorted from blood. The CDR3 nucleotides are TGCGCCAGCAGCCAAGGCGGGAGTCAAACCTACGAGCAGTACTTC. Its translation: CASSQGGSQTYEQYF.